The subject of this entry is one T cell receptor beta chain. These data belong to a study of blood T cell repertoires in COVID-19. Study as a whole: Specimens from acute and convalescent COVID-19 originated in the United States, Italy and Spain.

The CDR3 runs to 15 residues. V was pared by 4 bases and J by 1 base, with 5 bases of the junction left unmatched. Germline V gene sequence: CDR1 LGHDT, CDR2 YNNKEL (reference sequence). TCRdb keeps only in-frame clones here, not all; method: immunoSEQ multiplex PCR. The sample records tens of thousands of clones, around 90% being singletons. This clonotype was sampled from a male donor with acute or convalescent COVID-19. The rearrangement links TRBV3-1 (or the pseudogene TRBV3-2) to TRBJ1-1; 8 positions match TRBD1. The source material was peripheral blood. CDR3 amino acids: CASSLRTGRNTEAFF. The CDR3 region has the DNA TGTGCCAGCAGCCTTCGGACAGGGAGGAACACTGAAGCTTTCTTT.